Listed below are T cell receptor beta chains from one sample, sequenced in a study of molecular identifiers for immune sequencing clone quantification. TCRdb passed the PCR reads through MiXCR, listing each CDR3 protein once. The table shows about 510,000 distinct CDR3 sequences, with under 30% occurring only once. Sequencing used naive CD8+ T cells from blood, with Jurkat cell RNA spiked in. Receptors originate from a human donor in good health. Some libraries in this study had Jurkat cell RNA spiked in. CDR3s include the opening cysteine and the closing phenylalanine or tryptophan. A D gene is named only where the DNA matches it firmly. Not all rows give a size; the values are once, few, many and, for expanded clones, a class.

NA | TRBJ2-7 | TRBV10-2 | NA | TGCGCCAGCAGTGGGCAGCAACTCTCCTACGCGCAGTACTTC | CASSGQQLSYAQYF
TRBD2 | TRBJ2-3 | TRBV4-3 | once | TGCGCCAGCAGCCACACTAGCGGGGGGGCTATTTTATCAGATACGCAGTATTTT | CASSHTSGGAILSDTQYF
NA | TRBJ2-7 | TRBV4-1 | NA | TGCGCCAGCAGCCAAGTTTCCAGGGACTACGAGCAGTACTTC | CASSQVSRDYEQYF
TRBD2 | TRBJ2-5 | TRBV9 | NA | TGTGCCAGCAGCCCCGAACTAGCGGGTGGGGAGGAGCCCCAGTACTTC | CASSPELAGGEEPQYF
NA | TRBJ1-5 | TRBV4-3 | NA | TGCGCCAGCAGCCAACATGTGGCAGGGAATCAGCCCCAGCATTTT | CASSQHVAGNQPQHF
TRBD1 | TRBJ2-7 | TRBV5-6 | few | TGTGCCAGCAGCTTAGGGACAGGGGATACCTACGAGCAGTACTTC | CASSLGTGDTYEQYF
TRBD2 | TRBJ2-1 | TRBV19 | NA | TGTGCCAGTATGAGGACTAGCGGGGGTTACAATGAGCAGTTCTTC | CASMRTSGGYNEQFF
NA | TRBJ2-3 | TRBV29-1 | many | TGCAGCGTTGAAGATCACCAGGACCGCACAGATACGCAGTATTTT | CSVEDHQDRTDTQYF
NA | TRBJ2-2 | TRBV27 | few | TGTGCCAGCAGTTTATACCTCGGAGGACATGATTACACCGGGGAGCTGTTTTTT | CASSLYLGGHDYTGELFF
NA | TRBJ2-7 | TRBV4-3 | many | TGCGCCAGCAGCCAAGTGCTAGGGCCCTACGAGCAGTACTTC | CASSQVLGPYEQYF
NA | TRBJ1-1 | TRBV19 | few | TGTGCCAGTAGTATATTTGGGGGGGCTATGAACACTGAAGCTTTCTTT | CASSIFGGAMNTEAFF
NA | TRBJ1-1 | TRBV28 | NA | TGTGCCGGCAGTTCCCGGTCAGAGAGGGGCACTGAAGCTTTCTTT | CAGSSRSERGTEAFF
TRBD2 | TRBJ2-5 | TRBV6-6 | many | TGTGCCAGCAGTTACCTGGCCCTCTCTAGCGGGGGACTCCCCTCTGAGACCCAGTACTTC | CASSYLALSSGGLPSETQYF
NA | TRBJ1-2 | TRBV30 | NA | TGTGCCTGGATTCATTATGGCTACACCTTC | CAWIHYGYTF
TRBD2 | TRBJ2-3 | TRBV19 | NA | TGTGCCAGTAGTATAGGGACTAGCGGGAGAACAGATACGCAGTATTTT | CASSIGTSGRTDTQYF
TRBD1 | TRBJ1-5 | TRBV4-3 | NA | TGCGCCAGCAACCAAGATAGGGGGCCCAGCAATCCGCCCCAGCATTTT | CASNQDRGPSNPPQHF
NA | TRBJ2-1 | TRBV20-1 | few | TGCAGTGCTAGACACGACAATGAGCAGTTCTTC | CSARHDNEQFF
TRBD2 | TRBJ2-3 | TRBV6-5 | many | TGTGCCAGCCTCCGGGTAGCGGGGACTGAGGGCACAGATACGCAGTATTTT | CASLRVAGTEGTDTQYF
NA | TRBJ2-7 | TRBV29-1 | few | TGCAGCGTTGAGAACGTCCAGGGTCACGAGCAGTACTTC | CSVENVQGHEQYF
NA | TRBJ2-7 | TRBV6-5 | many | TGTGCCAGCAGCCCCCGGGGAGGCGAGCAGTACTTC | CASSPRGGEQYF
NA | TRBJ2-7 | TRBV28 | few | TGTGCCAGCAGTTTAAATCCCGGAAGGCTGGGTATTGAGACCTACGAGCAGTACTTC | CASSLNPGRLGIETYEQYF
NA | TRBJ2-3 | TRBV5-1 | many | TGCGCCAGCAGCCACGGGGGCTATGGCACAGATACGCAGTATTTT | CASSHGGYGTDTQYF
NA | TRBJ1-2 | TRBV28 | few | TGTGCCAGCAGTTTACCCCCAGCCTCTTATAACTATGGCTACACCTTC | CASSLPPASYNYGYTF
NA | TRBJ1-4 | TRBV15 | few | TGTGCCACCTCTCGGCAGGAAGAAAAACTGTTTTTT | CATSRQEEKLFF
NA | TRBJ1-1 | TRBV7-2 | NA | TGTGCCAGCAGCAGGGGACTCCTGAACACTGAAGCTTTCTTT | CASSRGLLNTEAFF
NA | TRBJ1-5 | TRBV6-2/TRBV6-3 | many | TGTGCCAGCAGTTACACGGCCTTGGGGCAGCCCCAGCATTTT | CASSYTALGQPQHF
NA | TRBJ1-2 | TRBV7-9 | NA | TGTGCCAGCAGCCACCTTCATCTGGAGGGAGTGGATGGCTACACCTTC | CASSHLHLEGVDGYTF
TRBD1 | TRBJ2-3 | TRBV6-5 | NA | TGTGCCAGCAGCGACAGGGTAGTAGATACGCGGTATTTT | CASSDRVVDTRYF
TRBD2 | TRBJ2-7 | TRBV27 | NA | TGTGCCAGCAGTCCCAGGGAGGGACTCTCCTACGAGCAGTACTTC | CASSPREGLSYEQYF
NA | TRBJ2-2 | TRBV9 | many | TGTGCCAGCAGCATTACCGGGGAGCTGTTTTTT | CASSITGELFF
NA | TRBJ1-1 | TRBV2 | NA | TGTGCCAGCAGGCTCCCGCAGGGGCTAAACACTGAAGCTTTCTTT | CASRLPQGLNTEAFF
NA | TRBJ2-5 | TRBV19 | NA | TGTGTCAGTAGTACCACCTGGACGGAATCAGAGACCCAGTACTTC | CVSSTTWTESETQYF
NA | TRBJ1-6 | TRBV20-1 | few | TGCAGTGCTAGAGAGATCCATAGCTCCTATAATTCACCCCTCCACTTT | CSAREIHSSYNSPLHF
NA | TRBJ2-3 | TRBV7-3 | few | TGTGCCAGCAAGCTCACACCACAGACCACAGATACGCAGTATTTT | CASKLTPQTTDTQYF
NA | TRBJ2-5 | TRBV7-9 | NA | TGTGCCAGCGGGTCTTGGACCCAGTACTTC | CASGSWTQYF
TRBD2 | TRBJ2-5 | TRBV29-1 | many | TGCAGCGTTGATAGCGGGGTTCAAGAGACCCAGTACTTC | CSVDSGVQETQYF
NA | TRBJ2-7 | TRBV9 | NA | TGTGCCAGCAGCGAGGGGGGAGCGGGGTGGTTCGAGCAGTACTTC | CASSEGGAGWFEQYF
NA | TRBJ1-1 | TRBV7-9 | NA | TGTGCCAGCAGGCAACGACAGGAGCCGAACACTGAAGCTTTCTTT | CASRQRQEPNTEAFF
NA | TRBJ2-2 | TRBV6-6 | few | TGTGCCAGCATTTTACAGGAGAACACCGGGGAGCTGTTTTTT | CASILQENTGELFF
NA | TRBJ1-5 | TRBV6-4 | few | TGTGCCAGCAGTGACTCGAGCAGGGCGGAGGATAATCAGCCCCAGCATTTT | CASSDSSRAEDNQPQHF
NA | TRBJ1-4 | TRBV4-3 | NA | TGCGCCAGCAGCCACGACGGGACACCCGGAAATGAAAAACTGTTTTTT | CASSHDGTPGNEKLFF
NA | TRBJ2-7 | TRBV4-1 | many | TGCGCCAGCAGCCAAGATTCCTGGTCCAGGTACGAGCAGTACTTC | CASSQDSWSRYEQYF
NA | TRBJ2-3 | TRBV7-3 | NA | TGTGCCAGCAGCGCCTCCGGACACCCAGATACGCAGTATTTT | CASSASGHPDTQYF
NA | TRBJ2-5 | TRBV7-2 | NA | TGTGCCAGCAGCCCTAGGGGCCAAGGGACCCAGTACTTC | CASSPRGQGTQYF